This T cell receptor (beta chain) was observed in a study of glioma-infiltrating T cells. In regard to this clonotype: Its target is unknown. The junction does not match germline at one end; this may be a read error.

Points from the study as a whole: Gliomas, especially low-grade, showed above-expected tissue-blood divergence; non-neoplastic patients showed below.

Amplification of TCR alpha and beta CDR3 regions from RNA used iRepertoire nested multiplex PCR. For one-step reverse transcription and amplification, about 85-400 ng of tissue mRNA or PBMC total RNA was used. TCRdb reprocessed the multiplex PCR reads via MiXCR and lists one record per CDR3 protein. This sample carries 85,000 to 110,000 distinct CDR3 sequences, 29% of them seen once, and the ten largest clones take around 40%. CDR3 length: 15 amino acids. Germline V gene sequence: CDR1 MNHEY, CDR2 SMNVEV (reference sequence). This receptor was obtained from a human donor with low-grade glioma or glioblastoma, undergoing nonglioma brain surgery, or in good health (not recorded which). The chain is built from TRBV27 and TRBJ1-6; possibly TRBD1 for D (5 bases). The specimen sequenced was glioma tissue, nonneoplastic brain tissue, or PBMCs (not recorded which). The CDR3 here is CARSFGTSENSPHHF. The CDR3 DNA reads TGTGCCAGAAGTTTCGGGACCAGCGAGAATTCACCCCACCACTTT.